This T cell receptor beta chain emerged from a study of post-analysis software for immune sequencing data. In the study overall: Secondary progressive, relapsing-remitting and progressive-relapsing multiple sclerosis were among the included disease courses. Overall study results and limits: The study found significantly lower normalized Chao1 diversity in multiple sclerosis patients than in controls. TRBV segments more frequent in patients than in controls numbered five and included TRBV5-6, TRBV5-1 and TRBV20-1.

A note on this clonotype: Its antigen remains unidentified.

Researchers reported that TCR beta cDNA libraries carried unique molecular identifiers. The source material, about 0.95 to 11 million T cells, gave rise to about 520,000 cDNA molecules. MiXCR was run by TCRdb on the PCR reads, yielding one entry per CDR3 protein. Here the sample spans about 460,000 distinct CDR3 sequences, over 35% being singletons. This CDR3 region has 11 residues. V was clipped by 5 bases and J by 7 bases, with 5 bases between them. The TCR comes from a girl between 10 and 17 years old with multiple sclerosis. This chain joins TRBV12-3 or TRBV12-4 and TRBJ1-4; D is unclear. The sample comprised blood. Written as DNA, the CDR3 is TGTGCCAGCAGTAATGGTGAAAAACTGTTTTTT. This codes for CASSNGEKLFF.